This T cell receptor (beta chain) was captured by sequencing in a study of blood T cell repertoires in COVID-19 (dated by TCRdb to 2018 to 2020). As for the study more broadly: Collaborator samples came from the United States, Italy and Spain and covered acute and convalescent phases of COVID-19. The material from the prospective study consisted of cDNA or gDNA derived from T cells, B-cell-depleted T cells, or PBMCs. Subjects who had been exposed to COVID-19, were actively infected with it, or had recovered from it provided the deeply sampled blood TCRbeta repertoires that made up the dataset. The repertoires were released in a freely available public database intended as a resource for research on the immune response to SARS-CoV-2. The samples were drawn from two sources: the first 160 participants of the ongoing ImmuneRACE study, and about 1,300 subjects contributed by 6 global collaborators. Sample metadata almost always included a de-identified subject ID, COVID-19 status, age in years and sex. Where available, HLA class I and class II types were obtained from metadata supplied by the sample provider rather than from assay-based typing. Broader findings and caveats from the paper: How much clinical and demographic metadata was included differed by source and by participant, and the metadata was provided uncurated.

TCRbeta CDR3 regions were amplified from genomic DNA by means of the immunoSEQ Assay, a bias-controlled multiplex PCR. Concerning the study's data processing: Within the assay, amplification of reference gene primers was used to estimate how many nucleated cells each sample contained. To quantify the absolute abundance of each unique TCRbeta CDR3 rearrangement, sequence reads were collapsed and filtered. Productive Simpson clonality was computed per sample as the square root of Simpson's diversity index over productive rearrangements. TCRdb retrieved this table from immuneACCESS and kept in-frame rearrangements only. Not all clones are present; in checked studies, unresolved V genes account for under half, and no reason is known for the remainder. D and trimming come from the DNA, and the V and J calls and clone size come from that table. The sample yields 88,000 or so clones; 85% were counted once. About 4% of the sample lies in the top ten.

About this clone: Its antigen is unknown. No much larger clonotype is one base removed from it; base qualities were not supplied.

The CDR3, from cysteine to phenylalanine, totals 16 residues. Of the read, only the CDR3 DNA is kept; its 48 bases are in frame from base 1. Clipping removes 2 bases from V and 3 bases from J, with 8 as the unmatched junction base count. For CDR1 and CDR2, the germline V gene lists LGHNA and YNFKEQ. Whole blood was collected in K2EDTA tubes by collaborating institutions according to the institutions' own protocols. For TCRbeta analysis, collaborator samples were shipped as frozen whole blood, as isolated PBMCs, or as DNA extracted from either sample type. The clonotype comes from a man aged 60 to 75 with acute or convalescent COVID-19. Material for sequencing was peripheral blood. The chain employs TRBV4-2 and TRBJ2-7, and TRBD2 matches 9 of the central bases. CDR3 region: CASSQSLAGDLYEQYF. The nucleotide sequence is TGTGCCAGCAGCCAATCACTAGCGGGTGACCTCTACGAGCAGTACTTC.